These T cell receptor beta chains were read from a single sample in a study of T cells after yellow fever vaccination. MiXCR was run by TCRdb on the 5' RACE reads, yielding one entry per CDR3 protein. Among around 140,000 distinct CDR3 sequences listed, less than 9.5% were seen once. Material: CD4+ T cells sorted from PBMCs, obtained 5 days after the yellow fever booster vaccination. Receptor source: a man younger than 40 who received the YFV17D yellow fever vaccine. CDR3s include the opening cysteine and the closing phenylalanine or tryptophan. The order of the fields is D gene, J gene, V gene, clone size, CDR3 DNA, CDR3 protein. D genes are given only for firm matches. Not every row has a clone size; where given, it reads once, few, many or a size class.

NA,TRBJ2-7,TRBV12-3/TRBV12-4,many,TGTGCCAGCAGTCCCCGGACTTCCCGGGGTGAGCAGTACTTC,CASSPRTSRGEQYF
NA,TRBJ2-3,TRBV21-1,many,TGTGCCAGCATCCATAGCACAGATACGCAGTATTTT,CASIHSTDTQYF
NA,TRBJ2-7,TRBV19,few,TGTGCCAGTAGTCCCTGGGTAGGAGGCTACGAGCAGTACTTC,CASSPWVGGYEQYF
TRBD2,TRBJ2-7,TRBV5-6,many,TGTGCCAGCAGCTCCAGCAGACTAGCGGCCTACGAGCAGTACTTC,CASSSSRLAAYEQYF
TRBD2,TRBJ2-3,TRBV6-5,many,TGTGCCAGCAGTTCTAGCGGGGAGGGGCAGTATTTT,CASSSSGEGQYF
NA,TRBJ2-7,TRBV12-3/TRBV12-4,many,TGTGCCAGCAGTTTAGCGGCGGGCGAGCAGTACTTC,CASSLAAGEQYF
TRBD2,TRBJ2-1,TRBV14,many,TGTGCCAGCAGCCAAGATGGGCTAGCGGTCAACAATGAGCAGTTCTTC,CASSQDGLAVNNEQFF
NA,TRBJ2-1,TRBV30,few,TGTGCCTGGAGTGTACTAGGGGGCTCCTACAATGAGCAGTTCTTC,CAWSVLGGSYNEQFF
NA,TRBJ2-6,TRBV5-4,few,TGTGCCAGCAGCAACGCCCGGGCTGGGGCCAACGTCCTGACTTTC,CASSNARAGANVLTF
NA,TRBJ2-7,TRBV20-1,NA,TGCAGTGCTAGAGAGGACGTGACTATTTCCTACGAGCAGTACTTC,CSAREDVTISYEQYF
NA,TRBJ2-7,TRBV6-6,many,TGTGCCAGCAGCAAAGGGTTCTCCTACGAGCAGTACTTC,CASSKGFSYEQYF
NA,TRBJ1-1,TRBV11-2,many,TGTGCCAGCAGCTTGGGGAGACTACTACCCGCTATGAACACTGAAGCTTTCTTT,CASSLGRLLPAMNTEAFF
NA,TRBJ2-3,TRBV5-1,many,TGCGCCAGCAGCTGGGGCGGATCAGATACGCAGTATTTT,CASSWGGSDTQYF
NA,TRBJ2-5,TRBV7-9,many,TGTGCCAGCAGCTTAACAGAAAGAGAGACCCAGTACTTC,CASSLTERETQYF
TRBD1,TRBJ2-5,TRBV7-2,many,TGTGCCAGCAGCTTAAACCCCGTCGGACAGGGGAGAGAGACCCAGTACTTC,CASSLNPVGQGRETQYF
TRBD2,TRBJ2-3,TRBV7-2,many,TGTGCCAGCAGCCCTAGCGGGAATACGCAGTATTTT,CASSPSGNTQYF
NA,TRBJ2-2,TRBV12-3/TRBV12-4,many,TGTGCCAGCAGTTTGATGATGATGATAGACAACAGCGGGGAGCTGTTTTTT,CASSLMMMIDNSGELFF
NA,TRBJ2-7,TRBV20-1,many,TGCAGTGCGGAAGCCACCTACGAGCAGTACTTC,CSAEATYEQYF
NA,TRBJ2-5,TRBV7-9,many,TGTGCCAGCAGCTTAGCGGGAGAGACCCAGTACTTC,CASSLAGETQYF
NA,TRBJ1-2,TRBV7-2,many,TGTGCCAGCAGCTTTTCGACAGGTGGCACCTATGGCTACACCTTC,CASSFSTGGTYGYTF
NA,TRBJ1-1,TRBV20-1,NA,TGCAGTGCAGGAGAGGGGGGCGCGAGGGATACTGAAGCTTTCTTT,CSAGEGGARDTEAFF
NA,TRBJ2-3,TRBV2,many,TGTGCCAGCAAAGAAAACAGGTTTACAGATACGCAGTATTTT,CASKENRFTDTQYF
NA,TRBJ2-3,TRBV15,many,TGTGCCACCAGCAGAGACGCCACCTGGGGCCGAGGCGATACGCAGTATTTT,CATSRDATWGRGDTQYF
NA,TRBJ2-5,TRBV28,NA,TGTGCCTGCCACCAAGGACAAACCAGGGAGACCCAGTACTTC,CACHQGQTRETQYF
TRBD2,TRBJ2-2,TRBV3-1,many,TGTGCCAGCAGGCAAGTCCTCCTGAGCGGGAGCGCGACCGGGGAGCTGTTTTTT,CASRQVLLSGSATGELFF
TRBD1,TRBJ2-1,TRBV29-1,many,TGCAGCGTTGAAGCGGCGGCAGGGGGCGTTGGCAATGAGCAGTTCTTC,CSVEAAAGGVGNEQFF
NA,TRBJ2-4,TRBV12-3/TRBV12-4,many,TGTGCCAGTCAAGGACACAGCAGCATTCAGTACTTC,CASQGHSSIQYF
NA,TRBJ2-3,TRBV5-1,many,TGCGCCAGCAGCTTAGTAGGCCCTACTACAGATACGCAGTATTTT,CASSLVGPTTDTQYF
NA,TRBJ2-7,TRBV2,many,TGTGCCAGCAGTGAGCCCGGGACCTATGGGGTCTACGAGCAGTACTTC,CASSEPGTYGVYEQYF
NA,TRBJ2-7,TRBV20-1,many,TGCAGTGCTAGAGCCCGGACTAACTCCTACGAGCAGTACTTC,CSARARTNSYEQYF
NA,TRBJ2-2,TRBV4-3,many,TGCGCCAGCAGCCAGTGGGCCGCTAGCGCCGGGGAGCTGTTTTTT,CASSQWAASAGELFF
TRBD2,TRBJ2-2,TRBV11-2,many,TGTGCCAGCAGCCTTGATATAGCGGGAGGGCCAAGCACCGGGGAGCTGTTTTTT,CASSLDIAGGPSTGELFF
NA,TRBJ2-1,TRBV7-2,many,TGTGCCAGCAGCTTAAAAGGGTCTATTAATGAGCAGTTCTTC,CASSLKGSINEQFF
NA,TRBJ2-2,TRBV20-1,many,TGCAGTGCTAGTCACGACACGTTCACCGGGGAGCTGTTTTTT,CSASHDTFTGELFF
NA,TRBJ2-1,TRBV6-2/TRBV6-3,many,TGTGCCAGCAGTTACCGGGACTTTCTGCAGTTCTTC,CASSYRDFLQFF
NA,TRBJ2-1,TRBV29-1,many,TGCAGCGCGACCGGCCAGGGGGGGCCCTACAATGAGCAGTTCTTC,CSATGQGGPYNEQFF
NA,TRBJ2-5,TRBV20-1,many,TGCAGTGCTAGCGAACTTAGGACCCAAATGGAGACCCAGTACTTC,CSASELRTQMETQYF
TRBD2,TRBJ2-7,TRBV20-1,few,TGCAGTTTCAGGGGTAGCGGGAGGTTCTCCAACTCCGAGCAGTACTTC,CSFRGSGRFSNSEQYF
TRBD2,TRBJ2-1,TRBV7-3,many,TGTGCCAGCAGCTTCCGGGGGGGAGGCTTTAATGAGCAGTTCTTC,CASSFRGGGFNEQFF
TRBD2,TRBJ2-2,TRBV10-3,NA,TGTGCCATCAGTGAACCCGGGACTAGCCTCTCGCAATCAGGGACCGGGGAGCTGTTTTTT,CAISEPGTSLSQSGTGELFF
NA,TRBJ1-1,TRBV5-1,many,TGCGCCAGCAGCTTTGAAATGGGGCAGGGCGGAGGGAACACTGAAGCTTTCTTT,CASSFEMGQGGGNTEAFF
TRBD1,TRBJ2-2,TRBV5-1,many,TGCGCCAGCAGCCCACAGGGGTTGGGGATGAACGGGGAGCTGTTTTTT,CASSPQGLGMNGELFF
NA,TRBJ1-1,TRBV12-3/TRBV12-4,many,TGTGCCAGCAGTTTAAGGCGAGGGAACACTGAAGCTTTCTTT,CASSLRRGNTEAFF
TRBD1,TRBJ2-1,TRBV19,many,TGTGCCAGTAGTATAGCGGGACAGGGAACCTACAATGAGCAGTTCTTC,CASSIAGQGTYNEQFF
NA,TRBJ2-2,TRBV5-6,NA,TGTGCCAGCAGCTTGTTGGACACTCCGAACACCGGGGAGCTGTTTTTT,CASSLLDTPNTGELFF
TRBD1,TRBJ2-7,TRBV20-1,many,TGCAGTGCCCCCCGGGGACAGGGGACCTACGAGCAGTACTTC,CSAPRGQGTYEQYF
NA,TRBJ2-1,TRBV7-2,many,TGTGCCAGCAGCTTAGGTGTTTACGGGACCGCTGAGCAGTTCTTC,CASSLGVYGTAEQFF
TRBD2,TRBJ2-3,TRBV9,many,TGTGCCAGCGGCGCGGGCGGGAGGGCCAATACGCAGTATTTT,CASGAGGRANTQYF
TRBD2,TRBJ2-1,TRBV20-1,many,TGCAGTGCGCCAGGGACTAGCGGAAGCTCCTACAATGAGCAGTTCTTC,CSAPGTSGSSYNEQFF
TRBD2,TRBJ2-1,TRBV29-1,many,TGCAGGGGGAACCCAGGGGGAACTGGACTAGCGGGAGCCTATGAGCAGTTCTTC,CRGNPGGTGLAGAYEQFF
TRBD1,TRBJ2-1,TRBV12-3/TRBV12-4,many,TGTGCCAGCACGGGAAGAGGGACAGGGGGAAACAATGAGCAGTTCTTC,CASTGRGTGGNNEQFF
NA,TRBJ2-2,TRBV20-1,many,TGCAGTGCTAGTCCCCTAGCCGGACAAACTATGGAGCTGTTTTTT,CSASPLAGQTMELFF